These 11 T cell receptor beta chains came from one sample sequenced in a study of beta chain features in type 1 diabetes. The isolated RNA, all of it, was reverse transcribed, so expressed TCRB transcripts were what got sequenced. Profiling relied on immunoSEQ multiplex PCR, and the TCRdb table lists in-frame clones only, not all of them. This repertoire shows around 300,000 clones, around 7.8% found once; its top ten account for more than 1%. Sequenced input: central memory CD4+ T cells from blood. The receptor source for this set is a woman aged 18-29 years in good health.

The rearrangement links TRBV30 to TRBJ2-1; D might be TRBD1 (6 bases). V lost 3 bases and J 1 base, leaving 10 bases between the germline ends. This CDR3 contains 14 residues. Germline V lookup: CDR1 GTSNPN, CDR2 SVGIG (reference sequence). CDR3: CAWSRDISYNEQFF. Here the CDR3 DNA reads TGTGCCTGGAGCCGGGACATATCCTACAATGAGCAGTTCTTC.

At least ten counts were recorded for this clone. The chain links TRBV6-5 to TRBJ1-6; D is perhaps TRBD1 (5 bases). CDR3 length equals 13 residues. The V end lost 7 bases, the J end lost 10 bases, and 14 bases lay between the germline ends. Germline CDR1 MNHEY, CDR2 SVGAGI. The CDR3 sequence: CASKGRAGSPLHF. CDR3 nucleotides: TGTGCCAGCAAGGGCAGGGCCGGATCACCCCTCCACTTT.

This clone was detected only a few times. The chain recombines TRBV29-1 with TRBJ2-5; either TRBD1 or TRBD2 may supply D (6 bases each). The germline gives CDR1 SQVTM, CDR2 ANQGSEA. V gave up 2 bases and J gave up 5 bases, with 15 bases separating them. The CDR3 covers 14 residues. CDR3 residues: CSVEPPGGQETQYF. The CDR3 DNA reads as TGCAGCGTTGAACCCCCCGGGGGCCAGGAGACCCAGTACTTC.

This clone came up a few times. The chain couples TRBV6-6 to TRBJ1-4, with 7 bases that match TRBD1. Germline V lookup: CDR1 MNHNY, CDR2 SVGAGI (reference sequence). The length of the CDR3 is 15 residues. Trimming removed 6 bases from V and 7 bases from J; junction bases left unmatched: 11. This CDR3 is CASRNLQGMGEKLFF. CDR3 nucleotides: TGTGCCAGCAGGAACCTACAGGGGATGGGTGAAAAACTGTTTTTT.

This clone was counted between two and nine times. V usage is TRBV5-6 and J usage is TRBJ2-5; 7 bases are a match to TRBD1. CDR1 and CDR2 from the germline V gene are SGHDT and YYEEEE. The CDR3 sequence is 15 residues long. The V gene end was trimmed by 4 bases and the J gene end by 1 base; junction bases not matched to a gene: 7. The CDR3 bases are TGTGCCAGCAGCGAGCCGACAGGGCGCCAAGAGACCCAGTACTTC. It yields the protein CASSEPTGRQETQYF.

The rearrangement joins TRBV4-3 to TRBJ1-3; the D is unclear. Per germline, CDR1 LGHNA and CDR2 YSLEER. The CDR3 spans 13 residues. Trimming pared 3 bases from V and 0 bases from J, leaving 3 bases between. CDR3 region: CASSQGSGNTIYF. The CDR3 DNA follows: TGCGCCAGCAGCCAGGGCTCTGGAAACACCATATATTTT.

This chain links TRBV5-4 with TRBJ1-2; D gene unclear. Trimming cost V 2 bases and J 8 bases, with 7 bases left between them. The CDR3 contains 11 residues. The V gene's germline CDR1 is SGHNT and CDR2 YYREEE (reference sequence). CDR3 loop: CASSLGPGYTF. Here the CDR3 DNA reads TGTGCCAGCAGCTTAGGCCCGGGCTACACCTTC.

The chain links TRBV19 to TRBJ1-4, with TRBD1 identical over 8 bases. This CDR3 has 14 residues. After removal of 5 bases from V and 4 bases from J, the junction contained 3 bases not matched to a gene. CDR1 and CDR2 (germline): LNHDA, SQIVND (reference sequence). CDR3 DNA: TGTGCCAGTAGTCAGACAGGGGTTAATGAAAAACTGTTTTTT. It yields the protein CASSQTGVNEKLFF.

CDR3 amino acids: CASSHGTLQETQYF. CDR3 coding DNA: TGTGCCAGCTCACACGGGACTCTCCAAGAGACCCAGTACTTC. This chain joins TRBV18 and TRBJ2-5, with D perhaps matching TRBD2 (6 bases). V lost 4 bases to trimming and J lost 1 base, with 10 bases between them. There are 14 residues in the CDR3. Per germline, CDR1 KGHSH and CDR2 LQKENI.

This chain uses TRBV30 with TRBJ1-5, with D maybe TRBD1 (6 bases). The CDR3 length is 12 residues. From germline, CDR1 is GTSNPN and CDR2 SVGIG (reference sequence). V lost 1 base and J lost 10, with 11 bases in between. CDR3: CAWSEGGGPQHF. The DNA for the CDR3 is TGTGCCTGGAGTGAAGGGGGGGGTCCCCAGCATTTT.

The gene calls are TRBV7-6 and TRBJ2-7; 7 positions match TRBD1. The CDR3 runs to 15 residues. The V and J ends lost 1 base and 4 bases, in that order; junction bases with no gene match: 7. Germline V lookup: CDR1 SGHVS, CDR2 FNYEAQ. DNA for the CDR3: TGTGCCAGCAGCTTAGTGGCGACAGGGTGGTACGAGCAGTACTTC. Translated: CASSLVATGWYEQYF.